The text below deals with one T cell receptor (beta chain). Its antigen is unidentified. This sample was included in a study of cytomegalovirus exposure and HLA in healthy donors. Study-wide context: A prior analysis found some 110 million unique TCR beta sequences from 170 million or so T cells. Under 85% of 300 to 450 genotyped donors fell in the Caucasian-associated ancestry cluster. General study findings and limits: TCR beta chain V- and J-gene trimming was linked, in a later analysis, to a missense variant in DCLRE1C. Per a prior analysis, the majority of TCR beta V segments were productive roughly 90% or roughly 30% of the time.

In the PCR, 60 Vbeta and 13 Jbeta primers were used. The table came from immunoSEQ multiplex PCR; TCRdb's copy has only in-frame clones and leaves some out. The repertoire holds approximately 170,000 clones, with 60% to 80% as singletons. V shed 6 bases and J 4 bases; nucleotides not matched to a gene: 9. CDR3 length: 15 amino acids. Germline V gene data show CDR1 as MDHEN and CDR2 as SYDVKM. The sequence came from a female donor in good health and CMV-seronegative. This chain connects TRBV28 to TRBJ2-5, with 9 bases identical to TRBD2. What was sequenced was PBMCs. Here the CDR3 DNA reads TGTGCCAGCAGGTCCTCCGCTAGCGGGATAGAGACCCAGTACTTC. Translating it yields CASRSSASGIETQYF. Looking up the rest from reference TRBV28 and TRBJ2-5 gives the full variable domain: DVKVTQSSRYLVKRTGEKVFLECVQDMDHENMFWYRQDPGLGLRLIYFSYDVKMKEKGDIPEGYSVSREKKERFSLILESASTNQTSMYLCASRSSASGIETQYFGPGTRLLVL.